This entry lists 6 T cell receptor beta chains sequenced from one sample in a study of OX40 agonist ivuxolimab in advanced cancers. The method was immunoSEQ multiplex PCR; TCRdb's version includes in-frame clones alone and lacks a portion of them. The sample lists about 55,000 clones; roughly four fifths were seen once. The sample was CD4+ or CD8+ T cells sorted from blood, taken in a trial of the OX40 agonist ivuxolimab. These receptors all come from an adult with an advanced solid tumor such as melanoma, head and neck, liver or kidney cancer.

This sequence joins TRBV5-4 and TRBJ2-7; D is tentatively TRBD1 or TRBD2 (5 bases each). This CDR3 contains 16 residues. Trimming removed 4 bases at V and 3 bases at J, with 20 bases between. Germline loops: CDR1 SGHNT, CDR2 YYREEE (reference sequence). The DNA for the CDR3 is TGTGCCAGCAGCCCCCGAGCAGGGACCGCCATCTACGAGCAGTACTTC. It translates to CASSPRAGTAIYEQYF. Supplemented by reference TRBV5-4 and TRBJ2-7, the full variable domain reads ETGVTQSPTHLIKTRGQQVTLRCSSQSGHNTVSWYQQALGQGPQFIFQYYREEENGRGNFPPRFSGLQFPNYSSELNVNALELDDSALYLCASSPRAGTAIYEQYFGPGTRLTVT.

The V call is TRBV7-7, the J call TRBJ2-6; no definite D call. Germline V gene lookup returns CDR1 SSHAT and CDR2 FNYEAQ (reference sequence). V lost 10 bases and J lost 5, with 9 bases in between. CDR3 length: 12 amino acids. The CDR3 sequence is CATQSRANVLTF. CDR3 in DNA: TGTGCCACACAAAGTCGGGCCAACGTCCTGACTTTC.

CDR3 region: CASSLVGGDLYGYTF. CDR3 DNA sequence: TGTGCCAGCAGCTTAGTGGGGGGGGACCTCTATGGCTACACCTTC. The rearrangement links TRBV7-9 to TRBJ1-2; tentative D call: TRBD1 (5 bases). V was trimmed by 1 base and J by 4 bases, leaving 13 bases between them. Germline CDR1 reads SEHNR; CDR2 reads FQNEAQ (reference sequence). The CDR3 length is 15 residues.

The CDR3 loop is CASSFRTGLQETQYF. The CDR3 DNA reads TGTGCCAGCAGCTTCCGGACAGGTTTGCAAGAGACCCAGTACTTC. The chain joins TRBV7-8 to TRBJ2-5; TRBD1 aligns across 7 bases. The germline V gene encodes CDR1 SGHVS and CDR2 FQNEAQ. The CDR3 runs to 15 residues. Trimming removed 3 bases from V and 2 bases from J; junction bases left unmatched: 6.

The chain couples TRBV7-9 to TRBJ2-3, with unresolved D. CDR3 length: 13 residues. Germline lookup yields CDR1 SEHNR and CDR2 FQNEAQ (reference sequence). V was clipped by 0 bases and J by 6 bases, with 7 bases between them. CDR3 DNA sequence: TGTGCCAGCAGCTTAGCTCGTCTGGATACGCAGTATTTT. This sequence encodes CASSLARLDTQYF.

The genes are TRBV28 and TRBJ1-4; D remains ambiguous. The CDR3 covers 17 residues. CDR1 is MDHEN and CDR2 is SYDVKM in the germline V gene. Trimming removed 3 bases from V and 0 bases from J, with 14 bases in between. CDR3: CASSFSSGSPTNEKLFF. CDR3 DNA: TGTGCCAGCAGTTTCTCGTCGGGGTCGCCAACTAATGAAAAACTGTTTTTT. The variable domain in full, completed from reference TRBV28 and TRBJ1-4, reads DVKVTQSSRYLVKRTGEKVFLECVQDMDHENMFWYRQDPGLGLRLIYFSYDVKMKEKGDIPEGYSVSREKKERFSLILESASTNQTSMYLCASSFSSGSPTNEKLFFGSGTQLSVL.